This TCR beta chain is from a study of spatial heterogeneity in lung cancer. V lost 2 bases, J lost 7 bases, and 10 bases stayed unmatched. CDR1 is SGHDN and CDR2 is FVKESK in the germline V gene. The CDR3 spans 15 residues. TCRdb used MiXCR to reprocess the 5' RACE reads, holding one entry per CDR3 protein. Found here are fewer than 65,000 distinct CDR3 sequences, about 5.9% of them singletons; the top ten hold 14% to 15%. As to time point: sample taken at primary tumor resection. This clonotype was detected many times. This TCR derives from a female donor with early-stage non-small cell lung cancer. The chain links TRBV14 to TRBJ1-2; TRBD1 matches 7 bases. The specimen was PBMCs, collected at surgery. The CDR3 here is CASSQMTGTLSGYTF. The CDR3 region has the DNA TGTGCCAGCAGCCAAATGACAGGGACACTATCTGGCTACACCTTC.